This TCR beta chain originates from a study of T cell changes during pregnancy in multiple sclerosis. The method was immunoSEQ multiplex PCR; TCRdb's version includes in-frame clones alone and lacks a portion of them. This table has some 74,000 clones, approximately 92% appearing once. From germline, CDR1 is SGHTA and CDR2 FQGNSA. This CDR3 has 15 amino acids. V shed 5 bases and J 0 bases; nucleotides not matched to a gene: 7. This chain links TRBV7-2 with TRBJ2-7; 7 positions match TRBD1. This clonotype was obtained from a female donor with multiple sclerosis, enrolled in a pregnancy study. The sample consisted of peripheral blood, taken before pregnancy. The CDR3 DNA sequence: TGTGCCAGCAGCCCTAGGGGGCCTGTCTCCTACGAGCAGTACTTC. Amino acid sequence: CASSPRGPVSYEQYF.